This T cell receptor (beta chain) was observed in a study of memory CD4+ T cells and cytomegalovirus serostatus. Study results and caveats: Repertoires predicted CMV serostatus with median bootstrapped AUC of about 0.96. About 40% of the roughly 160 known CMV-associated TCRbeta sequences appeared in CD4+ memory.

The sort gate was single viable CD3+CD4+CD8-CD45RO+ cells for memory CD4+ T cells. CD4+ T cells were isolated by positive magnetic selection. This clone was picked up a small number of times. Its antigen is still unknown. The repertoire was sequenced with immunoSEQ multiplex PCR; TCRdb's copy has only in-frame clones and lacks some. Of roughly 84,000 clones listed, less than 90% are singletons. The sample consisted of memory CD4+ T cells from blood. This receptor was obtained from an adult in good health and CMV-seronegative.

The CDR3 sequence is CASSFLGGGGTDTQYF. The DNA for the CDR3 is TGTGCCAGCAGCTTCCTTGGCGGGGGCGGCACAGATACGCAGTATTTT. The rearrangement joins TRBV7-3 to TRBJ2-3; weak D call: TRBD2 (7 bases). From germline, CDR1 is SGHTA and CDR2 FQGTGA. The V end lost 3 bases, the J end lost 1 base, and 14 bases lay between the germline ends. CDR3 length: 16 residues.